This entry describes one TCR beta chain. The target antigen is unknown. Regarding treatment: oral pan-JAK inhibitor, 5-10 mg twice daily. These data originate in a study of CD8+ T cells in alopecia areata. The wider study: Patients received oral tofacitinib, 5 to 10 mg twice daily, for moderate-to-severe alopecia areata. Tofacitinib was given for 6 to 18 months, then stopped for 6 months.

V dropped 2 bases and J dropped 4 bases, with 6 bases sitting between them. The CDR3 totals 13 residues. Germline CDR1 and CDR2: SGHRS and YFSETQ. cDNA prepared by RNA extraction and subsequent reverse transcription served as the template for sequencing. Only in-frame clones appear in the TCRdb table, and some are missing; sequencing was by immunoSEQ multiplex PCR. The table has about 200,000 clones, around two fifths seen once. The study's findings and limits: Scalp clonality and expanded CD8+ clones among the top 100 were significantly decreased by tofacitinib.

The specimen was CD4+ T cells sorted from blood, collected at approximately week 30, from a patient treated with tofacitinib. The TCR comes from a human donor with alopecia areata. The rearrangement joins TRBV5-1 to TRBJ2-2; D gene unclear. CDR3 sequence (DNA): TGCGCCAGCAGCTTACGTCGCACCGGGGAGCTGTTTTTT. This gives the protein CASSLRRTGELFF.